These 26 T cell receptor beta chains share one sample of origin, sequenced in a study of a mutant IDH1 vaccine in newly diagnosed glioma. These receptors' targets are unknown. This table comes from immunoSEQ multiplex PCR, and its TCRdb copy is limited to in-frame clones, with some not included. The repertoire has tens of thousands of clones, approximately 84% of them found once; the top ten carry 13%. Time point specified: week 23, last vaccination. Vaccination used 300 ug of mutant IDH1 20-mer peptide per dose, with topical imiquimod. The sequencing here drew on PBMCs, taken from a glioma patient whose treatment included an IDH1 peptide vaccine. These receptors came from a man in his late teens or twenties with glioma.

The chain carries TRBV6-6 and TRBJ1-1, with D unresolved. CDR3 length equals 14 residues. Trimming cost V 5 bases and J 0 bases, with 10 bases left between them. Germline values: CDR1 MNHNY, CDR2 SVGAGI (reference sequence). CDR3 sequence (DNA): TGTGCCAGCAGTCTAGCAGTTTTGAACACTGAAGCTTTCTTT. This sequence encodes CASSLAVLNTEAFF.

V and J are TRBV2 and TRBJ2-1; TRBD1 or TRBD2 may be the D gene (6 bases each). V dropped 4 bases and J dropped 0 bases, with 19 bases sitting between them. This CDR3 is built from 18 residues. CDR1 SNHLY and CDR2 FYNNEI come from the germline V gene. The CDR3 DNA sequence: TGTGCCAGCAGTGTTTATCGGGGGCAGGGGAGCTCCTACAATGAGCAGTTCTTC. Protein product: CASSVYRGQGSSYNEQFF.

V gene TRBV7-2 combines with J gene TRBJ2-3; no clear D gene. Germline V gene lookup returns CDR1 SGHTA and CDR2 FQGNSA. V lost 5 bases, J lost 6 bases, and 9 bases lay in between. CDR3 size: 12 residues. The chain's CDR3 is CASSTPLDTQYF. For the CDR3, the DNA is TGTGCCAGCAGCACCCCGCTGGATACGCAGTATTTT.

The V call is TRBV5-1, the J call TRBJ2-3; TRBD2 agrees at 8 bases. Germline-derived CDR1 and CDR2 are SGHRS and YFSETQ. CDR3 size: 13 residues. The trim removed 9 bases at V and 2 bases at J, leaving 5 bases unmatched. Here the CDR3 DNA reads TGCGCCACCGCGGGGGGCCCCACAGATACGCAGTATTTT. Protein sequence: CATAGGPTDTQYF.

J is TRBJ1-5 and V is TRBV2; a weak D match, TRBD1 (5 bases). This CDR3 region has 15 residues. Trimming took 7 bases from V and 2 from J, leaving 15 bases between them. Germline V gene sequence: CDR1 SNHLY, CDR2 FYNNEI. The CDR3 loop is CASTERGIGNQPQHF. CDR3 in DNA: TGTGCCAGCACCGAAAGGGGAATCGGCAATCAGCCCCAGCATTTT. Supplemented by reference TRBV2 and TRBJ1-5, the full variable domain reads EPEVTQTPSHQVTQMGQEVILRCVPISNHLYFYWYRQILGQKVEFLVSFYNNEISEKSEIFDDQFSVERPDGSNFTLKIRSTKLEDSAMYFCASTERGIGNQPQHFGDGTRLSIL.

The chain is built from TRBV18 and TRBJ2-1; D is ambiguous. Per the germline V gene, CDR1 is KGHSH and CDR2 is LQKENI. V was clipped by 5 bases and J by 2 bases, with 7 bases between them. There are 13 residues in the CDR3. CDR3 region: CASSTSAYNEQFF. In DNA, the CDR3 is TGTGCCAGCTCAACCAGCGCCTACAATGAGCAGTTCTTC.

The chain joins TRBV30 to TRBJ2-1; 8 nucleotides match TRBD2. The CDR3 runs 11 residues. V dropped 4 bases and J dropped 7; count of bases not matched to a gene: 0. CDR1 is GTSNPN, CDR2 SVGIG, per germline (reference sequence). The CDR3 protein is CAWTGGNEQFF. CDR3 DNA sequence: TGTGCCTGGACGGGAGGGAATGAGCAGTTCTTC.

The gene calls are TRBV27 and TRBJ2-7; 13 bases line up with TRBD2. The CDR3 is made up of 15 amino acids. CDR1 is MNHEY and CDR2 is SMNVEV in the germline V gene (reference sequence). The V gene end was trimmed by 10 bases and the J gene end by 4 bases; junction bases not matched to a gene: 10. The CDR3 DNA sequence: TGTGCCACCTCGACTAGCGGGGGGCTCCAATACGAGCAGTACTTC. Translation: CATSTSGGLQYEQYF.

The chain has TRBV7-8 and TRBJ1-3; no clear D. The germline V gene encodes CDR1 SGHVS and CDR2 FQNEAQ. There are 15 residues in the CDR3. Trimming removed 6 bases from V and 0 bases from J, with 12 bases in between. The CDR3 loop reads CASRERVSSGNTIYF. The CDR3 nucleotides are TGTGCCAGCAGGGAGCGGGTTTCCTCTGGAAACACCATATATTTT.

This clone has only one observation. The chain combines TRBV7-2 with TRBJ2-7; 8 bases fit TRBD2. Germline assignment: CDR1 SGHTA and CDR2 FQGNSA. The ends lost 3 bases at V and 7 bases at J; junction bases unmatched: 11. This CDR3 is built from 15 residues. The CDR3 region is CASSFGGTSVREQYF. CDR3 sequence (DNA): TGTGCCAGCAGCTTCGGCGGGACTAGTGTTCGGGAGCAGTACTTC.

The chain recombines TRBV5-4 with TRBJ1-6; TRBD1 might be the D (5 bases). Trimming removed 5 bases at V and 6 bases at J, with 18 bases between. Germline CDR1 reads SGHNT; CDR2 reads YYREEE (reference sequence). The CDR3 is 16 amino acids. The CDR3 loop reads CASSSRNMGGNSPLHF. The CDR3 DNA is TGTGCCAGCAGTTCACGGAACATGGGGGGTAATTCACCCCTCCACTTT.

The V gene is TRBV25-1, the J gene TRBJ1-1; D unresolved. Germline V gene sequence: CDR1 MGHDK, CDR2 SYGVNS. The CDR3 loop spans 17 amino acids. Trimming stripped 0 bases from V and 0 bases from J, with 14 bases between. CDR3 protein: CASSEYYPGKMNTEAFF. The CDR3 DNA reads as TGTGCCAGCAGTGAATATTATCCCGGAAAAATGAACACTGAAGCTTTCTTT.

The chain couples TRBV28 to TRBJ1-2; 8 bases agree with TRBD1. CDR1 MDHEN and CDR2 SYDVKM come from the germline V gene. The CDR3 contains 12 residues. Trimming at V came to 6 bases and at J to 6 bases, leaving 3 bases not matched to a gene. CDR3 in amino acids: CASRWTGNGYTF. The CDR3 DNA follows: TGTGCCAGCAGGTGGACAGGGAATGGCTACACCTTC.

CDR3 amino acids: CASSTRTGLNTEAFF. The CDR3 coding sequence is TGTGCCAGTAGTACCCGGACAGGACTAAACACTGAAGCTTTCTTT. V gene TRBV19 combines with J gene TRBJ1-1, with TRBD1 matching 7 bases. V lost 4 bases to trimming and J lost 2 bases; unmatched junction nucleotides: 7. Germline CDR1 and CDR2: LNHDA and SQIVND (reference sequence). The CDR3 is 15 amino acids. The full variable domain, rest sourced from reference TRBV19 and TRBJ1-1, is DGGITQSPKYLFRKEGQNVTLSCEQNLNHDAMYWYRQDPGQGLRLIYYSQIVNDFQKGDIAEGYSVSREKKESFPLTVTSAQKNPTAFYLCASSTRTGLNTEAFFGQGTRLTVV.

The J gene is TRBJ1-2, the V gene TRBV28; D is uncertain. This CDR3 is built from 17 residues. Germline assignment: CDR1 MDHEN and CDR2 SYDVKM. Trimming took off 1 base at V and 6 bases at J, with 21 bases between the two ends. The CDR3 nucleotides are TGTGCCAGCAGTTTATCGGCCTCGGTGGGCGGCTGGAATGGCTACACCTTC. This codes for CASSLSASVGGWNGYTF.

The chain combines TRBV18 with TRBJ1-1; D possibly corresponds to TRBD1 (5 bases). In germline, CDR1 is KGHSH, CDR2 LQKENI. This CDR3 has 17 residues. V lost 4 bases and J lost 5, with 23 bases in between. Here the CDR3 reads CASSLISRLSGQTEAFF. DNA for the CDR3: TGTGCCAGCTCACTTATAAGTCGGCTCTCAGGGCAGACTGAAGCTTTCTTT.

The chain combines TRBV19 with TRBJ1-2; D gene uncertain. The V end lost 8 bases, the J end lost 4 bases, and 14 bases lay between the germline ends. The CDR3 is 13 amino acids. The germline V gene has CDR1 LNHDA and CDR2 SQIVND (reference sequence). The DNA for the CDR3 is TGTGCCAGTCGCCAGACCATTACCTATGGCTACACCTTC. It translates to CASRQTITYGYTF.

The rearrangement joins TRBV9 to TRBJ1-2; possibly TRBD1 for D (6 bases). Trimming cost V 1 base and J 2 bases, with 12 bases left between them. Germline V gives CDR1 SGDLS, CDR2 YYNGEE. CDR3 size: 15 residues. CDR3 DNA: TGTGCCAGCAGCGTAAGCCCTGGGACAAACTATGGCTACACCTTC. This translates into CASSVSPGTNYGYTF. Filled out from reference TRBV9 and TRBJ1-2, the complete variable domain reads DSGVTQTPKHLITATGQRVTLRCSPRSGDLSVYWYQQSLDQGLQFLIQYYNGEERAKGNILERFSAQQFPDLHSELNLSSLELGDSALYFCASSVSPGTNYGYTFGSGTRLTVV.

The CDR3 DNA is TGTGCCAGCAGCGTAGGTGGGACGTGGGGCTACACCTTC. Translated: CASSVGGTWGYTF. The chain recombines TRBV9 with TRBJ1-2; tentative D call: TRBD1 (5 bases). Trimming cost V 0 bases and J 8 bases, with 11 bases left between them. This CDR3 is 13 amino acids long. Germline CDR1 SGDLS, CDR2 YYNGEE.

The CDR3 DNA sequence: TGTGCCAGCAGTGGTGGGTGGGGGGGCGATACGCAGTATTTT. Protein sequence: CASSGGWGGDTQYF. This sequence joins TRBV11-2 and TRBJ2-3, with a possible D match to TRBD2 (7 bases). This CDR3 has 14 residues. V lost 6 bases and J lost 6, with 16 bases in between. Germline V gene sequence: CDR1 SGHAT, CDR2 FQNNGV.

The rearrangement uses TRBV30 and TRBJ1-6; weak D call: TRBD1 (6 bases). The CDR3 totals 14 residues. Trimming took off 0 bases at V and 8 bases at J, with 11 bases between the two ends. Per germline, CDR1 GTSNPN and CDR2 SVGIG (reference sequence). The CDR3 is CAWSVGGAYSPLHF. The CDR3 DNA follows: TGTGCCTGGAGTGTAGGGGGGGCTTATTCACCCCTCCACTTT.

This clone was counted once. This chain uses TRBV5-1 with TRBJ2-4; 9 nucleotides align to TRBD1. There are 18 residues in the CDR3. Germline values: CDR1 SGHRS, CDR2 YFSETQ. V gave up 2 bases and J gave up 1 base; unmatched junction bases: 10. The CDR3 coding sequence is TGCGCCAGCAGCTTAACCCCGGGACAGGGTGTGGCCAAAAACATTCAGTACTTC. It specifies CASSLTPGQGVAKNIQYF.

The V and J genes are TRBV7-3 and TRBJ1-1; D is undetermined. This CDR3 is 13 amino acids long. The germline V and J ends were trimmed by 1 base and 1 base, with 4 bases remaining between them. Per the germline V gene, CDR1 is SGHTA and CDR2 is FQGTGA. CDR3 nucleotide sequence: TGTGCCAGCAGCTTAAATTCGAACACTGAAGCTTTCTTT. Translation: CASSLNSNTEAFF.

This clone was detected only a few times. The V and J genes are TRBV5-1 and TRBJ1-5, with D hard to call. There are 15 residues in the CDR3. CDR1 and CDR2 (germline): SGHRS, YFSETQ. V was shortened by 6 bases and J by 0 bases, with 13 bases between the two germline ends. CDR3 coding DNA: TGCGCCAGCAAAAAGGATGGGAATAGCAATCAGCCCCAGCATTTT. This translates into CASKKDGNSNQPQHF.

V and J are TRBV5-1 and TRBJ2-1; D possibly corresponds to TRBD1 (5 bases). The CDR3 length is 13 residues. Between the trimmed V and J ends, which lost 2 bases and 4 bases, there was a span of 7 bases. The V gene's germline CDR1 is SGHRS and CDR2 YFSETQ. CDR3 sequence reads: CASSLGAYNEQFF. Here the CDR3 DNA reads TGCGCCAGCAGCTTAGGGGCTTACAATGAGCAGTTCTTC.

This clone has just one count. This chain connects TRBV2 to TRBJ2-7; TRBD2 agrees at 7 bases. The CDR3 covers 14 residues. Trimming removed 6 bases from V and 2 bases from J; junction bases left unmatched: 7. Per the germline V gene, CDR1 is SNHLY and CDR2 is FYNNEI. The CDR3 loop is CASRQRDGPYEQYF. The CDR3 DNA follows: TGTGCCAGCAGGCAGCGGGACGGGCCCTACGAGCAGTACTTC.